This T cell receptor beta chain was found in a study of blood T cells in healthy people across ages. The study, taken as a whole, reports: In long-lived donors, naive CD4+ cell counts and diversity exceeded those of aged donors.

Next came a second PCR, run for roughly 7 to 12 cycles, which used a sample-barcoded 5' primer along with a J-beta primer mix. Every sample produced at least 3 million CDR3-containing paired-end reads. TCRdb passed the 5' RACE reads through MiXCR, listing each CDR3 protein once. Among hundreds of thousands of distinct CDR3 sequences, 58% were seen once, and the ten largest hold over 20%. This CDR3 is 14 amino acids long. J was trimmed by 2 bases and V by 6 bases; bases with no gene match: 9. CDR1 is DFQATT and CDR2 is SNEGSKA in the germline V gene (reference sequence). In this sample, this clonotype turned up a few times. Its antigen is unidentified. For every donor, a draw yielded around 10 milliliters of peripheral blood. Every sample yielded at least 6 million isolated PBMCs.

J is TRBJ2-5 and V is TRBV20-1, with 7 bases that match TRBD2. The sequencing input was blood. The clonotype originates from a man between 25 and 39 years old in good health. The CDR3, as DNA: TGCAGTGCGCCGAGCGGGAATAATCAAGAGACCCAGTACTTC. Translating gives CSAPSGNNQETQYF.